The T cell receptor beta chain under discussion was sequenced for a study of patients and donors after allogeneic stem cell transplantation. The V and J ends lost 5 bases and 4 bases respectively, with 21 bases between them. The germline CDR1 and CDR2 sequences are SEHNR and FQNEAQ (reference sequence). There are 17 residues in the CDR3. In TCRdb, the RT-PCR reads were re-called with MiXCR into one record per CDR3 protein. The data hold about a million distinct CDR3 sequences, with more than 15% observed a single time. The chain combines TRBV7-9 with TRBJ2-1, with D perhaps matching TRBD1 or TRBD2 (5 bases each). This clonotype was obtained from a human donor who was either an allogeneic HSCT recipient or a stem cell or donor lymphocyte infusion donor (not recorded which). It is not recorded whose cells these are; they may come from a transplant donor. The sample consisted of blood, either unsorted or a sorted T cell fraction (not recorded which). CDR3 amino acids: CASSPNQRDPKYNEQFF. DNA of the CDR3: TGTGCCAGCAGCCCCAACCAACGGGACCCCAAATACAATGAGCAGTTCTTC.